The 26 T cell receptor beta chains in this list originate from one sample, sequenced in a study of technical replicates of blood from a few donors. Repertoires were generated with immunoSEQ multiplex PCR, while TCRdb's copy carries only in-frame clones and drops some. This repertoire shows about 49,000 clones, approximately 90% found once; its top ten account for approximately 3.6%. Sequencing input: PBMCs. The source of these receptors is a human donor in good health. Some clones in this sample may be carry-over from other donors' samples.

In DNA, the CDR3 is TGTGCCAGCAGCTTAGTGGACAGGGGCTCTGGAAACACCATATATTTT. The encoded protein is CASSLVDRGSGNTIYF. The chain carries TRBV7-9 and TRBJ1-3, with 9 bases matching TRBD1. Trimming at V came to 1 base and at J to 0 bases, leaving 1 base not matched to a gene. This CDR3 spans 16 amino acids. Looked up from germline, CDR1 is SEHNR and CDR2 is FQNEAQ (reference sequence).

The rearrangement joins TRBV10-3 to TRBJ1-5; 12 nucleotides align to TRBD1. Germline trimming cut 8 bases from V and 3 bases from J; bases unmatched to any gene: 5. CDR1 and CDR2 (germline): ENHRY, SYGVKD. The CDR3 covers 15 residues. The CDR3: CAIAGQGADNQPQHF. The CDR3 nucleotides read TGTGCCATCGCGGGACAGGGGGCCGACAATCAGCCCCAGCATTTT.

The V gene is TRBV10-2, the J gene TRBJ1-1, with D perhaps TRBD1 (6 bases). The V and J ends lost 6 bases and 5 bases respectively, with 16 bases between them. Germline V CDR1 and CDR2: WSHSY, SAAADI. This CDR3 contains 14 residues. CDR3 loop: CASSDGQIKTEAFF. The CDR3 DNA follows: TGCGCCAGCAGCGATGGACAGATAAAGACTGAAGCTTTCTTT.

The J gene is TRBJ2-2, the V gene TRBV7-2, with TRBD2 matching over 10 bases. The CDR3 has 16 amino acids. V shed 3 bases, J shed 9 bases, and the junction held 10 bases outside the gene matches. CDR1 and CDR2 from the germline V gene are SGHTA and FQGNSA. CDR3 sequence (DNA): TGTGCCAGCAGCTTGACTAGCGGGCGATCTTACCGGGAGCTGTTTTTT. It encodes CASSLTSGRSYRELFF.

J is TRBJ1-2 and V is TRBV9, with 11 bases matching TRBD1. After removal of 4 bases from V and 5 bases from J, the junction contained 10 bases not matched to a gene. The CDR3 totals 16 residues. In germline, CDR1 is SGDLS, CDR2 YYNGEE. CDR3 bases: TGTGCCAGCAGCTCCTTGCCGGGACAGGGGGAATATGGCTACACCTTC. Translation gives CASSSLPGQGEYGYTF.

This clone was counted once. The V call is TRBV7-2, the J call TRBJ2-1; D gene ambiguous. V was pared by 5 bases and J by 7 bases, with 12 bases between. There are 13 residues in the CDR3. Germline-derived CDR1 and CDR2 are SGHTA and FQGNSA. CDR3 protein: CASSVPRRNEQFF. Written as DNA, the CDR3 is TGTGCCAGCAGCGTGCCGAGGCGGAATGAGCAGTTCTTC.

The chain uses TRBV7-7 and TRBJ2-5; D remains ambiguous. Germline V gene data show CDR1 as SSHAT and CDR2 as FNYEAQ (reference sequence). This CDR3 spans 13 amino acids. V was shortened by 0 bases and J by 4 bases, with 6 bases between the two germline ends. CDR3 in amino acids: CASSLAPRETQYF. Here the CDR3 DNA reads TGTGCCAGCAGCTTAGCCCCCCGAGAGACCCAGTACTTC.

V is TRBV9 and J is TRBJ2-3; 10 bases match TRBD2. In germline, CDR1 is SGDLS, CDR2 YYNGEE. Losses at the gene ends were 4 bases for V and 1 base for J; bases not matched to a gene: 6. The CDR3 length is 16 residues. CDR3 residues: CASSPRTSGRTDTQYF. CDR3 nucleotide sequence: TGTGCCAGCAGCCCCAGGACTAGCGGACGCACAGATACGCAGTATTTT.

The chain couples TRBV29-1 to TRBJ1-1, with a tentative D call TRBD1 (6 bases). Trimming pared 3 bases from V and 5 bases from J, leaving 16 bases between. Per the germline V gene, CDR1 is SQVTM and CDR2 is ANQGSEA. The CDR3 loop spans 14 amino acids. CDR3 in DNA: TGCAGCGTTGATACCCAGGGGAGAGGGACTGAAGCTTTCTTT. Translated, it gives CSVDTQGRGTEAFF.

This chain's CDR3 is CASASGRVVGQYF. The CDR3 coding sequence is TGTGCCAGCGCCTCGGGCAGGGTGGTAGGGCAGTACTTC. The chain recombines TRBV27 with TRBJ2-7, with D possibly matching TRBD1 (5 bases). V was pared by 8 bases and J by 9 bases, with 20 bases between. CDR1 and CDR2 (germline): MNHEY, SMNVEV (reference sequence). The CDR3 contains 13 residues.

This chain connects TRBV13 to TRBJ2-1; 7 bases are a match to TRBD2. The CDR3 runs to 16 residues. Germline V gene lookup returns CDR1 PRHDT and CDR2 FYEKMQ (reference sequence). V shed 5 bases, J shed 6 bases, and the junction held 13 bases outside the gene matches. CDR3 loop: CASSPPRGLEGNEQFF. In nucleotides, the CDR3 is TGTGCCAGCAGCCCCCCCCGAGGACTAGAGGGCAATGAGCAGTTCTTC.

V and J are TRBV29-1 and TRBJ2-1; the match to TRBD1 covers 7 bases. Germline V CDR1 and CDR2: SQVTM, ANQGSEA. With V trimmed by 4 bases and J by 8 bases, 11 bases remained unmatched. The CDR3 consists of 14 residues. The chain's CDR3 is CSVAWDSIGDEQFF. CDR3 nucleotides: TGCAGCGTTGCTTGGGACAGTATTGGGGATGAGCAGTTCTTC.

A few counts support this clone. The V call is TRBV6-5, the J call TRBJ1-1, with D uncertain. The V gene lost 2 bases and the J gene lost 4 bases, with 14 bases spanning the gap. Germline CDR1 is MNHEY and CDR2 is SVGAGI. This CDR3 comprises 15 residues. DNA of the CDR3: TGTGCCAGCAGTTACGCCCTTGGGCCCGGCACTGAAGCTTTCTTT. Translation gives CASSYALGPGTEAFF.

The rearrangement joins TRBV9 to TRBJ2-1, with TRBD2 identical over 11 bases. Germline assignment: CDR1 SGDLS and CDR2 YYNGEE. V was clipped by 3 bases and J by 1 base; unmatched bases: 6. The CDR3 consists of 17 residues. CDR3 bases: TGTGCCAGCAGCGATACTAGCGGGAGAAAGTCCTACAATGAGCAGTTCTTC. Translating gives CASSDTSGRKSYNEQFF.

The chain carries TRBV4-1 and TRBJ2-1; no reliable D call. Germline CDR1 MGHRA, CDR2 YSYEKL. CDR3 size: 14 residues. V lost 2 bases and J lost 4, with 9 bases in between. CDR3 protein: CASSQPTGYNEQFF. The CDR3 nucleotides read TGCGCCAGCAGCCAACCCACTGGTTACAATGAGCAGTTCTTC.

The chain is built from TRBV29-1 and TRBJ2-1; 9 bases are a match to TRBD2. The CDR3 is made up of 15 amino acids. Germline lookup yields CDR1 SQVTM and CDR2 ANQGSEA. Trimming took 2 bases from V and 2 from J; bases not matched to a gene: 4. Here the CDR3 reads CSVEHSGSAYNEQFF. DNA for the CDR3: TGCAGCGTTGAACATAGCGGGAGTGCCTACAATGAGCAGTTCTTC.

V usage is TRBV5-1 and J usage is TRBJ1-1, with D perhaps TRBD1 (5 bases). The CDR3 covers 15 residues. V was shortened by 4 bases and J by 0 bases, with 13 bases between the two germline ends. The germline gives CDR1 SGHRS, CDR2 YFSETQ. The DNA for the CDR3 is TGCGCCAGCAGCCTCAGGGTGGGATTGAACACTGAAGCTTTCTTT. Its translation: CASSLRVGLNTEAFF.

The rearrangement links TRBV27 to TRBJ2-7, with 9 bases aligning to TRBD1. Germline assignment: CDR1 MNHEY and CDR2 SMNVEV (reference sequence). V was pared by 5 bases and J by 4 bases, with 6 bases of the junction left unmatched. The length of the CDR3 is 14 residues. CDR3 sequence (DNA): TGTGCCAGCAGTATCACAGGGGGCCTTTACGAGCAGTACTTC. Translation: CASSITGGLYEQYF.

The chain joins TRBV7-9 to TRBJ1-1, with TRBD1 as a possible D gene (6 bases). V was pared by 4 bases and J by 0 bases, with 15 bases between. This CDR3 is built from 16 residues. CDR1 and CDR2 from the germline V gene are SEHNR and FQNEAQ (reference sequence). CDR3 amino acids: CASSSGQGRLNTEAFF. The CDR3, as DNA: TGTGCCAGCAGCTCGGGCCAGGGGCGGCTGAACACTGAAGCTTTCTTT. Full variable domain (remainder filled in from reference TRBV7-9 and TRBJ1-1): DTGVSQNPRHKITKRGQNVTFRCDPISEHNRLYWYRQTLGQGPEFLTYFQNEAQLEKSRLLSDRFSAERPKGSFSTLEIQRTEQGDSAMYLCASSSGQGRLNTEAFFGQGTRLTVV.

The chain links TRBV2 to TRBJ1-5, with a tentative D call TRBD1 (5 bases). The V gene lost 6 bases and the J gene lost 2 bases, with 11 bases spanning the gap. This CDR3 has 14 residues. CDR1 is SNHLY and CDR2 is FYNNEI in the germline V gene. This CDR3 is CASRAGEGNQPQHF. The DNA of the CDR3 is TGTGCCAGCAGGGCGGGGGAAGGCAATCAGCCCCAGCATTTT.

The V gene is TRBV29-1, the J gene TRBJ1-2; maybe TRBD1 (5 bases). Germline V CDR1 and CDR2: SQVTM, ANQGSEA. V was trimmed by 3 bases and J by 0 bases, leaving 8 bases between them. The CDR3 covers 13 residues. The CDR3 DNA reads as TGCAGCGTTGATTCAGGGACTAACTATGGCTACACCTTC. Translation gives CSVDSGTNYGYTF.

The chain joins TRBV19 to TRBJ1-1; possibly TRBD1 for D (5 bases). V was trimmed by 3 bases and J by 7 bases, leaving 15 bases between them. CDR1 is LNHDA, CDR2 SQIVND, per germline (reference sequence). The CDR3 loop spans 14 amino acids. DNA of the CDR3: TGTGCCAGTAGTATGGTTAACAGGAATAGTGAAGCTTTCTTT. It is translated as CASSMVNRNSEAFF. Combining the CDR3 with reference TRBV19 and TRBJ1-1 gives the whole variable domain DGGITQSPKYLFRKEGQNVTLSCEQNLNHDAMYWYRQDPGQGLRLIYYSQIVNDFQKGDIAEGYSVSREKKESFPLTVTSAQKNPTAFYLCASSMVNRNSEAFFGQGTRLTVV.

This chain uses TRBV7-2 with TRBJ1-3; 8 positions agree with TRBD1. J was trimmed by 4 bases and V by 5 bases; bases with no gene match: 7. The V gene's germline CDR1 is SGHTA and CDR2 FQGNSA. There are 15 residues in the CDR3. The CDR3 loop is CASSITGGKGNTIYF. In DNA form, the CDR3 reads TGTGCCAGCAGCATCACAGGGGGGAAAGGAAACACCATATATTTT.

The chain links TRBV4-2 to TRBJ2-1; 7 bases map to TRBD1. This CDR3 has 15 amino acids. The V and J ends lost 2 bases and 4 bases, in that order; junction bases with no gene match: 5. Per germline, CDR1 LGHNA and CDR2 YNFKEQ. The CDR3 nucleotides are TGTGCCAGCAGCCAAACCCGGGACAGTTACAATGAGCAGTTCTTC. Residues: CASSQTRDSYNEQFF.

The chain joins TRBV4-3 to TRBJ2-1; TRBD2 aligns across 7 bases. Looked up from germline, CDR1 is LGHNA and CDR2 is YSLEER. This CDR3 has 15 residues. Unmatched junction bases numbered 4, after V lost 2 bases and J lost 3 bases. The CDR3 region has the DNA TGCGCCAGCAGCCAATCTAGCGGTAACTACAATGAGCAGTTCTTC. It codes for CASSQSSGNYNEQFF.

The chain links TRBV5-1 to TRBJ2-7; the match to TRBD1 covers 7 bases. Unmatched junction bases numbered 4, after V lost 4 bases and J lost 3 bases. The CDR3 has 13 residues. CDR1 and CDR2 from the germline V gene are SGHRS and YFSETQ. The CDR3 is CASSRDRDYEQYF. The DNA of the CDR3 is TGCGCCAGCAGCAGGGACAGAGACTACGAGCAGTACTTC.